This T cell receptor (beta chain) was sequenced for a study of blood T cell repertoires in COVID-19. In germline, CDR1 is MGHRA, CDR2 YSYEKL. Trimming left V 4 bases short and J 6 bases short, with 12 bases between. The CDR3 covers 13 residues. Sequencing was performed with immunoSEQ multiplex PCR; in TCRdb, only in-frame clones are kept and a portion is missing. This table holds 250,000 to 350,000 clones, around nine tenths found once. The rearrangement uses TRBV4-1 and TRBJ1-1; tentatively, D is TRBD1 (5 bases). Sequenced sample: peripheral blood. The clonotype originates from a woman aged 60 to 75 with acute or convalescent COVID-19. CDR3 bases: TGCGCCAGCAGCCCCAGGGTTGAATCTGAAGCTTTCTTT. It codes for CASSPRVESEAFF.